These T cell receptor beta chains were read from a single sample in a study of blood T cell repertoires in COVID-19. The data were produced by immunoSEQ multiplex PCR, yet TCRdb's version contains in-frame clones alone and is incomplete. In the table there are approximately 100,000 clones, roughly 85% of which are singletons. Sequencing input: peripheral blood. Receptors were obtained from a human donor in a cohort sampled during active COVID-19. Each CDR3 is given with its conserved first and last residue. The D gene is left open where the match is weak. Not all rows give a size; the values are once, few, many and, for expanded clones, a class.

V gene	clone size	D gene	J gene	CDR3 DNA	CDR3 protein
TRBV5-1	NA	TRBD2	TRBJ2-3	TGCGCCAGCAGCTGGGAACTAGCGGGGGGGACAGATACGCAGTATTTT	CASSWELAGGTDTQYF
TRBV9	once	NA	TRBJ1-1	TGTGCCAGCAGCGGATCCGGACAGTACACTGAAGCTTTCTTT	CASSGSGQYTEAFF
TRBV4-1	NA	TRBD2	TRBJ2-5	TGCGCCAGCAGCCAATTCAACCGGGCGGGGGAAGAGACCCAGTACTTC	CASSQFNRAGEETQYF
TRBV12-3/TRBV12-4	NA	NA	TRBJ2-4	TGTGCCAGCAGTGCACAGGACATTCAGTACTTC	CASSAQDIQYF
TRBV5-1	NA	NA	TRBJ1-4	TGCGCCAGCAGCCGGGGGGGCGCCGGGACTAATGAAAAACTGTTTTTT	CASSRGGAGTNEKLFF
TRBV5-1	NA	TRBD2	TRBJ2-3	TGCGCCAGCAGCTTTCTAGCGGGGGCTACAGATACGCAGTATTTT	CASSFLAGATDTQYF
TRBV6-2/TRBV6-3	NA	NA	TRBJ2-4	TGTGCCAGCAGTTCCCAGGGACTGAGCAAAAACATTCAGTACTTC	CASSSQGLSKNIQYF
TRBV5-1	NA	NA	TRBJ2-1	TGCGCCAGCAGCTTGGCTGATGAGCAGTTCTTC	CASSLADEQFF
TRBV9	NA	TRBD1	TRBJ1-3	TGTGCCAGCAGCCCCCAACTTACAGGGGCAGGAAACACCATATATTTT	CASSPQLTGAGNTIYF
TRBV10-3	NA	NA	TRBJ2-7	TGTGCCATCAGTGAGTCGTCAGGGACACTCGAGCAGTACTTC	CAISESSGTLEQYF
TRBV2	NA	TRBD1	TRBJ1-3	TGTGCCAGCAGTGGGGACAGCCGAAACACCATATATTTT	CASSGDSRNTIYF
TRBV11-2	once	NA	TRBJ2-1	TGTGCCAGCAGCTTGGGACTCCGCAATGAGCAGTTCTTC	CASSLGLRNEQFF
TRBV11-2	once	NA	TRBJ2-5	TGTGCCAGCAGCTTAGTTGGGAGCAGAGAGGAGACCCAGTACTTC	CASSLVGSREETQYF
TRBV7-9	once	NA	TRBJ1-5	TGTGCCAGCAGCTATTTTCCGTCCGGTCAGCCCCAGCATTTT	CASSYFPSGQPQHF
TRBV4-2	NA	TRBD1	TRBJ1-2	TGTGCCAGCAGCCAAGATATACAGGGGGCGAACTATGGCTACACCTTC	CASSQDIQGANYGYTF
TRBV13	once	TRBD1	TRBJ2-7	TGTGCCAGCAGCTGCGTAGCTGGGACAGGGGGCTACGAGCAGTACTTC	CASSCVAGTGGYEQYF
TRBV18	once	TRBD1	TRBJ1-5	TGTGCCAGCTCACCAGGGACAGCCAATCAGCCCCAGCATTTT	CASSPGTANQPQHF
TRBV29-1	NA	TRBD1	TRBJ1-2	TGCAGCGCCGCGACAGGGACTTTCTATGGCTACACCTTC	CSAATGTFYGYTF
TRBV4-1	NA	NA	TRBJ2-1	TGCGCCAGCAGCCAATCCAGTAGCGGAAGCTCCTACAATGAGCAGTTCTTC	CASSQSSSGSSYNEQFF
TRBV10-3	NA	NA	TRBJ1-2	TGTGCCATCAGTGATCAGAGACTCGAGGGAGGTGGCTACACCTTC	CAISDQRLEGGGYTF
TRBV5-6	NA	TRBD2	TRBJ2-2	TGTGCCAGCAGCCGTCGACTAGCGACGGCCGGGGAGCTGTTTTTT	CASSRRLATAGELFF
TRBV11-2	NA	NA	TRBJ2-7	TGTGCCAGCAGCTTCATTCTTGCTAGCGAGCAGTACTTC	CASSFILASEQYF
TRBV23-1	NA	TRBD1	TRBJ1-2	TGCGCCGGAATGACAGGGAACTATGGCTACACCTTC	CAGMTGNYGYTF
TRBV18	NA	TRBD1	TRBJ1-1	TGTGCCAGCTCACCGGGACAGGGTTCGGGGACTGAAGCTTTCTTT	CASSPGQGSGTEAFF
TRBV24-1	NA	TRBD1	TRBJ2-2	TGTGCCACCAGTGGGGGGGGACAGGGCCGGACCGGGGAGCTGTTTTTT	CATSGGGQGRTGELFF
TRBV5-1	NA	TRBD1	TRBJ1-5	TGCGCCAGCAGCCCAGGGGGCGGCAATCAGCCCCAGCATTTT	CASSPGGGNQPQHF
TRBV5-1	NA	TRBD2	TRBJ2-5	TGCGCCAGCAGCGGCGCGGGAGACCAAGAGACCCAGTACTTC	CASSGAGDQETQYF
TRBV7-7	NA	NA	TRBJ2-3	TGTGCCAGCAGCTTATCGGCAGGGAGGACAGATACGCAGTATTTT	CASSLSAGRTDTQYF
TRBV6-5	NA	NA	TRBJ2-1	TGTGCCAGCAGTAGGGGGGGTGAGCAGTTCTTC	CASSRGGEQFF
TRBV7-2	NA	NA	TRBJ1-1	TGTGCCAGCAGCGCCCGGGACATCGAAGCTTTCTTT	CASSARDIEAFF
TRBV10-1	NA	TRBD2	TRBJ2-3	TGCGCCAGCAGTGATGGGGTAGCGGGAGGTGATACGCAGTATTTT	CASSDGVAGGDTQYF
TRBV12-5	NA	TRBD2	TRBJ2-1	TGTGCTAGTGGTTTGCGTCCCGGGACTAGCGGCGATGAGCAGTTCTTC	CASGLRPGTSGDEQFF
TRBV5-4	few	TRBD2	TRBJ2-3	TGTGCCAGCAGCGGCTTAGCGGGGGGCGCGAGGACAGATACGCAGTATTTT	CASSGLAGGARTDTQYF
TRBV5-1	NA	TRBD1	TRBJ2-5	TGCGCCAGCAGCCGGGACAGGGGAAGGGAGACCCAGTACTTC	CASSRDRGRETQYF
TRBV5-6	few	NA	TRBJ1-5	TGTGCCAGCAGCTTTGCAGGCGCCCCCAATCAGCCCCAGCATTTT	CASSFAGAPNQPQHF
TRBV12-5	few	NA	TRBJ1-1	TGTGCTAGTGGTTTGTCCACGGCTGAAGCTTTCTTT	CASGLSTAEAFF
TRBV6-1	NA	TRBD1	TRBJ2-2	TGTGCCAGCAGTGTTTGGGGACAGATTAACACCGGGGAGCTGTTTTTT	CASSVWGQINTGELFF
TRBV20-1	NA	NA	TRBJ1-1	TGCAGTGCTAGTCAGGCGAACACTGAAGCTTTCTTT	CSASQANTEAFF